This T cell receptor (beta chain) was observed in a study of cytomegalovirus exposure and HLA in healthy donors. General study points: There were some public TCRs occurring in many donors, but most TCR sequences were rare. Later analysis demonstrated an association between a missense DCLRE1C variant and TCR beta V- and J-gene trimming.

It was with 60 Vbeta and 13 Jbeta primers that the PCR ran. Profiling relied on immunoSEQ multiplex PCR, and the TCRdb table lists in-frame clones only, not all of them. The data contain 110,000 to 150,000 clones, approximately 80% of them singletons. The germline V gene has CDR1 LGHNA and CDR2 YNFKEQ. Trimming removed 3 bases at V and 8 bases at J, with 35 bases between. The CDR3 consists of 21 residues. Note on this clone: The antigen is unknown.

This sequence was found in a female donor in good health and CMV-seronegative. The sample taken for sequencing was PBMCs. The V call is TRBV4-2, the J call TRBJ1-3, with a possible D match to TRBD1 (6 bases). The CDR3 region is CASSHPLGGQTTILGGDTIYF. CDR3 DNA: TGTGCCAGCAGCCATCCCTTGGGCGGACAGACAACTATTCTCGGTGGGGACACCATATATTTT.